Listed below are T cell receptor beta chains from one sample, sequenced in a study of blood T cell repertoires in COVID-19. Repertoires were generated with immunoSEQ multiplex PCR, while TCRdb's copy carries only in-frame clones and drops some. Here the sample spans around 54,000 clones, around 73% being singletons. Sample: PBMCs or T cells enriched from blood (not recorded which). The receptors originated from a woman aged 45-65 years with acute COVID-19. Both conserved end residues are part of each CDR3. Each record gives: J gene, V gene, clone size, D gene, CDR3 DNA, CDR3 protein. The D gene is left open where the match is weak. The listing skips clone size in some rows; elsewhere it reads once, few, many or a size class.

j_gene: TRBJ1-1
v_gene: TRBV12-3/TRBV12-4
abundance: -
d_gene: -
CDR3nt: TGTGCCAGCAGCCGTGACAGATTGGCTGAAGCTTTCTTT
CDR3aa: CASSRDRLAEAFF

j_gene: TRBJ1-1
v_gene: TRBV27
abundance: -
d_gene: TRBD1
CDR3nt: TGTGCCAGCAGTGTAGGATGGGACAGTTTGAACACTGAAGCTTTCTTT
CDR3aa: CASSVGWDSLNTEAFF

j_gene: TRBJ2-4
v_gene: TRBV29-1
abundance: -
d_gene: TRBD1
CDR3nt: TGCAGCGTTGGGGGTCAGGGGGTGGCCAAAAACATTCAGTACTTC
CDR3aa: CSVGGQGVAKNIQYF

j_gene: TRBJ2-3
v_gene: TRBV4-2
abundance: -
d_gene: TRBD2
CDR3nt: TGTGCCAGCAGCCAAGGAGGACTAGCGGATTTCACAGATACGCAGTATTTT
CDR3aa: CASSQGGLADFTDTQYF

j_gene: TRBJ2-7
v_gene: TRBV2
abundance: -
d_gene: -
CDR3nt: TGTGCCAGCAATTTGGCAGGGGCGCTCTACGAGCAGTACTTC
CDR3aa: CASNLAGALYEQYF

j_gene: TRBJ2-1
v_gene: TRBV11-3
abundance: once
d_gene: TRBD2
CDR3nt: TGTGCCAGCAGCTCCGGCTTAGCGGGGGGGCGGTACAATGAGCAGTTCTTC
CDR3aa: CASSSGLAGGRYNEQFF

j_gene: TRBJ2-3
v_gene: TRBV7-8
abundance: -
d_gene: -
CDR3nt: TGTGCCAGCAGCTTATCAGGGTGGAAGGGAGATACGCAGTATTTT
CDR3aa: CASSLSGWKGDTQYF

j_gene: TRBJ2-4
v_gene: TRBV5-6
abundance: -
d_gene: -
CDR3nt: TGTGCCAGCAGCTTCGGACAGGGCGGGGGTGACATTCAGTACTTC
CDR3aa: CASSFGQGGGDIQYF

j_gene: TRBJ1-3
v_gene: TRBV6-5
abundance: -
d_gene: -
CDR3nt: TGTGCCAGCAGTTCACAAGGGGTCTCTGGAAACACCATATATTTT
CDR3aa: CASSSQGVSGNTIYF

j_gene: TRBJ1-2
v_gene: TRBV9
abundance: -
d_gene: -
CDR3nt: TGTGCCAGCAGCGTTTCGACAGGTATTAACTATGGCTACACCTTC
CDR3aa: CASSVSTGINYGYTF

j_gene: TRBJ1-5
v_gene: TRBV7-3
abundance: -
d_gene: -
CDR3nt: TGTGCCAGCAGCTTAGGACCCAGGGAGCCCCAGCATTTT
CDR3aa: CASSLGPREPQHF

j_gene: TRBJ2-3
v_gene: TRBV19
abundance: -
d_gene: TRBD2
CDR3nt: TGTGCCAGTAGTATTGGATGGCGGGGGGGGCCCCCCCGTGATACGCAGTATTTT
CDR3aa: CASSIGWRGGPPRDTQYF

j_gene: TRBJ1-1
v_gene: TRBV6-5
abundance: -
d_gene: -
CDR3nt: TGTGCCAGCAGTTACCACGGAGGGGCTGAAGCTTTCTTT
CDR3aa: CASSYHGGAEAFF

j_gene: TRBJ2-1
v_gene: TRBV7-9
abundance: -
d_gene: TRBD1
CDR3nt: TGTGCCAGCAGCTTAGCAGAGGGGGCGGGCTACAATGAGCAGTTCTTC
CDR3aa: CASSLAEGAGYNEQFF

j_gene: TRBJ1-2
v_gene: TRBV28
abundance: -
d_gene: -
CDR3nt: TGTGCCAGCACCCCAGGCGGGGGGGCGCCAGGCTATGGCTACACCTTC
CDR3aa: CASTPGGGAPGYGYTF

j_gene: TRBJ1-1
v_gene: TRBV2
abundance: -
d_gene: -
CDR3nt: TGTGCCAGCAGTGTTGGGACATTGAACACTGAAGCTTTCTTT
CDR3aa: CASSVGTLNTEAFF

j_gene: TRBJ1-2
v_gene: TRBV9
abundance: once
d_gene: -
CDR3nt: TGTGCCAGCAGCGTAGGGGGAGGCTATGGCTACACCTTC
CDR3aa: CASSVGGGYGYTF

j_gene: TRBJ1-2
v_gene: TRBV20-1
abundance: -
d_gene: TRBD1
CDR3nt: TGCAGTGCTAGTCGGACGGGACAGGGCCGATATAACTATGGCTACACCTTC
CDR3aa: CSASRTGQGRYNYGYTF

j_gene: TRBJ1-1
v_gene: TRBV30
abundance: -
d_gene: -
CDR3nt: TGTGCCTGTCTACAGAGTATGAACACTGAAGCTTTCTTT
CDR3aa: CACLQSMNTEAFF

j_gene: TRBJ1-2
v_gene: TRBV10-3
abundance: few
d_gene: TRBD1
CDR3nt: TGTGCCATCAAAAGGGACAGGAGGCTAGGCTACACCTTC
CDR3aa: CAIKRDRRLGYTF

j_gene: TRBJ2-1
v_gene: TRBV4-1
abundance: few
d_gene: TRBD2
CDR3nt: TGCGCCAGCAGCGTAGGCCTAGCGGCCTCCTACAATGAGCAGTTCTTC
CDR3aa: CASSVGLAASYNEQFF

j_gene: TRBJ1-5
v_gene: TRBV28
abundance: -
d_gene: -
CDR3nt: TGTGCCAGCAGTTTAGACGGACAGCGCTATAGCAATCAGCCCCAGCATTTT
CDR3aa: CASSLDGQRYSNQPQHF

j_gene: TRBJ2-7
v_gene: TRBV5-4
abundance: -
d_gene: -
CDR3nt: TGTGCCAGCAGCTCGGCATCGACAGGTATCTACGAGCAGTACTTC
CDR3aa: CASSSASTGIYEQYF

j_gene: TRBJ1-6
v_gene: TRBV28
abundance: -
d_gene: TRBD1
CDR3nt: TGTGCCAGCAAGGGGGCGAATTCACCCCTCCACTTT
CDR3aa: CASKGANSPLHF

j_gene: TRBJ1-1
v_gene: TRBV5-5
abundance: -
d_gene: TRBD1
CDR3nt: TGTGCCAGCAGCGACTGGGACAGGGGGCGGAACACTGAAGCTTTCTTT
CDR3aa: CASSDWDRGRNTEAFF

j_gene: TRBJ1-4
v_gene: TRBV5-5
abundance: few
d_gene: -
CDR3nt: TGTGCCAGCAGTTTCGCCCAGGGTGAAAAACTGTTTTTT
CDR3aa: CASSFAQGEKLFF

j_gene: TRBJ1-2
v_gene: TRBV5-1
abundance: -
d_gene: -
CDR3nt: TGCGCCAGCAGCTTGGGACAGCCAAACTATGGCTACACCTTC
CDR3aa: CASSLGQPNYGYTF

j_gene: TRBJ1-1
v_gene: TRBV5-1
abundance: -
d_gene: TRBD1
CDR3nt: TGCGCCAGCAGCTCCGGACAGGGGGTTGGGAGCACTGAAGCTTTCTTT
CDR3aa: CASSSGQGVGSTEAFF

j_gene: TRBJ1-5
v_gene: TRBV2
abundance: -
d_gene: -
CDR3nt: TGTGCCAGCAGAGAACAGGCATATAGCAATCAGCCCCAGCATTTT
CDR3aa: CASREQAYSNQPQHF

j_gene: TRBJ1-6
v_gene: TRBV3-1/TRBV3-2
abundance: -
d_gene: TRBD1
CDR3nt: TGTGCCAGCAGCCTAGAGGGACAGGGGATCTCACCCCTCCACTTT
CDR3aa: CASSLEGQGISPLHF

j_gene: TRBJ2-2
v_gene: TRBV18
abundance: once
d_gene: TRBD2
CDR3nt: TGTGCCAGCTCCCGGACTAGCGGGGGACGGACCGGGGAGCTGTTTTTT
CDR3aa: CASSRTSGGRTGELFF

j_gene: TRBJ2-4
v_gene: TRBV3-1/TRBV3-2
abundance: -
d_gene: TRBD2
CDR3nt: TGTGCCAGCAGCAACGGACTAGCCGAATACTTC
CDR3aa: CASSNGLAEYF

j_gene: TRBJ1-6
v_gene: TRBV29-1
abundance: -
d_gene: -
CDR3nt: TGCAGCGCTCAAATCTCCTATAATTCACCCCTCCACTTT
CDR3aa: CSAQISYNSPLHF

j_gene: TRBJ2-3
v_gene: TRBV7-3
abundance: -
d_gene: TRBD1
CDR3nt: TGTGCCAGCAGCTTAAGTGGGGACAGGGGGCTTTATACGCAGTATTTT
CDR3aa: CASSLSGDRGLYTQYF

j_gene: TRBJ2-3
v_gene: TRBV5-1
abundance: few
d_gene: -
CDR3nt: TGCGCCAGCAGCTTGAGGGGGTGGGAGGATACGCAGTATTTT
CDR3aa: CASSLRGWEDTQYF

j_gene: TRBJ1-3
v_gene: TRBV7-9
abundance: -
d_gene: TRBD1
CDR3nt: TGTGCCAGCAGCCCCGGGACAGGGGGAGACACCATATATTTT
CDR3aa: CASSPGTGGDTIYF

j_gene: TRBJ1-4
v_gene: TRBV29-1
abundance: -
d_gene: -
CDR3nt: TGCAGCGTTGCAAGTCAGGGCAATGAAAAACTGTTTTTT
CDR3aa: CSVASQGNEKLFF

j_gene: TRBJ2-1
v_gene: TRBV9
abundance: -
d_gene: -
CDR3nt: TGTGCCAGCAGCGCCTCCAGCGGGAATGAGCAGTTCTTC
CDR3aa: CASSASSGNEQFF

j_gene: TRBJ1-2
v_gene: TRBV27
abundance: -
d_gene: -
CDR3nt: TGTGCCAGCAGCTCAAACGGGGTGGCGCGAGGCTATGGCTACACCTTC
CDR3aa: CASSSNGVARGYGYTF

j_gene: TRBJ1-2
v_gene: TRBV7-8
abundance: -
d_gene: TRBD1
CDR3nt: TGTGCCAGCAGCTCAGGACAGGGTCGGGTTGGCTACACCTTC
CDR3aa: CASSSGQGRVGYTF

j_gene: TRBJ2-7
v_gene: TRBV15
abundance: -
d_gene: -
CDR3nt: TGTGCCACCAGCAGAGCCGGCAGGGACTACGAGCAGTACTTC
CDR3aa: CATSRAGRDYEQYF

j_gene: TRBJ1-2
v_gene: TRBV7-8
abundance: -
d_gene: TRBD1
CDR3nt: TGTGCCAGCAGCTTAGCGCTCGACAGGGGGTCGATCTATGGCTACACCTTC
CDR3aa: CASSLALDRGSIYGYTF

j_gene: TRBJ1-4
v_gene: TRBV7-9
abundance: -
d_gene: -
CDR3nt: TGTGCCAGCAGTCTAAGTAGGGGAACTAATGAAAAACTGTTTTTT
CDR3aa: CASSLSRGTNEKLFF

j_gene: TRBJ1-3
v_gene: TRBV4-1
abundance: -
d_gene: TRBD1
CDR3nt: TGCGCCAGCAGCCCCGGACAGGGCCCTGGAAACACCATATATTTT
CDR3aa: CASSPGQGPGNTIYF